Below are 10 T cell receptor beta chains sequenced from a single sample in a study of T cell responses to AZD1222 COVID-19 vaccine. Measured with immunoSEQ multiplex PCR; TCRdb has only the in-frame clones, and not every one. The profile shows about 94,000 clones, 85% to 90% of them singletons. Sequenced material: peripheral blood, taken 28 days after the second AZD1222 dose. These receptors originate from an adult who received the AZD1222 COVID-19 vaccine.

The CDR3 reads CASSVTGYQETQYF. The CDR3 DNA sequence: TGTGCCAGCAGCGTTACAGGGTACCAAGAGACCCAGTACTTC. V gene TRBV11-2 combines with J gene TRBJ2-5; perhaps TRBD1 as D (6 bases). Trimming pared 5 bases from V and 0 bases from J, leaving 10 bases between. Germline loops: CDR1 SGHAT, CDR2 FQNNGV. The CDR3 consists of 14 residues.

The chain recombines TRBV5-6 with TRBJ2-3; D is possibly TRBD1 (7 bases). The length of the CDR3 is 14 residues. Germline CDR1 is SGHDT and CDR2 is YYEEEE. The V end lost 4 bases, the J end lost 6 bases, and 15 bases lay between the germline ends. As DNA, the CDR3 is TGTGCCAGCAGCGGAGGGACAGTACAGGATACGCAGTATTTT. It is translated as CASSGGTVQDTQYF. Based on the CDR3 plus reference TRBV5-6 and TRBJ2-3, the full variable domain is DAGVTQSPTHLIKTRGQQVTLRCSPKSGHDTVSWYQQALGQGPQFIFQYYEEEERQRGNFPDRFSGHQFPNYSSELNVNALLLGDSALYLCASSGGTVQDTQYFGPGTRLTVL.

This rearrangement joins TRBV29-1 to TRBJ1-3; unclear D gene. Germline loops: CDR1 SQVTM, CDR2 ANQGSEA. The length of the CDR3 is 13 residues. The V end lost 5 bases, the J end lost 0 bases, and 8 bases lay between the germline ends. Written as DNA, the CDR3 is TGCAGCGTTTCCCCGTACTCTGGAAACACCATATATTTT. Protein sequence: CSVSPYSGNTIYF.

The chain is built from TRBV7-3 and TRBJ2-1, with TRBD1 matching 7 bases. Trimming took 2 bases from V and 2 from J; bases not matched to a gene: 3. CDR3 length: 15 residues. Germline CDR1 reads SGHTA; CDR2 reads FQGTGA. The CDR3 sequence: CASSLDRATYNEQFF. The CDR3 DNA reads TGTGCCAGCAGCTTAGACAGGGCTACCTACAATGAGCAGTTCTTC.

The chain employs TRBV3-1 (or the pseudogene TRBV3-2) and TRBJ1-1; D gene uncertain. V lost 1 base and J lost 5, with 11 bases in between. The CDR3 runs to 14 residues. The germline V gene encodes CDR1 LGHDT and CDR2 YNNKEL (reference sequence). In DNA, the CDR3 is TGTGCCAGCAGCCAAGTGGAAGGGAGGACTGAAGCTTTCTTT. Its protein product is CASSQVEGRTEAFF.

The gene calls are TRBV21-1 and TRBJ1-5; TRBD1 is the table's D call, not checked against the DNA. TRBV21-1 corresponds to a pseudogene. The CDR3 sequence is 14 residues long. In nucleotides, the CDR3 is TGTGCCCGGGACAGGGGATATAGCAATCAGCCCCAGCATTTT. Translated, it gives CARDRGYSNQPQHF.

The chain recombines TRBV27 with TRBJ1-1; the D gene is possibly TRBD1 (6 bases). There are 15 residues in the CDR3. V lost 5 bases to trimming and J lost 2 bases, with 15 bases between them. Germline V gives CDR1 MNHEY, CDR2 SMNVEV (reference sequence). In DNA, the CDR3 is TGTGCCAGCAGTCCGATCGGGGGGCATAACACTGAAGCTTTCTTT. Translated: CASSPIGGHNTEAFF.

This sequence joins TRBV27 and TRBJ1-1; TRBD1 matches at 8 bases. The V segment lost 5 bases and the J segment 1 base; nucleotides outside the gene matches: 3. CDR1 and CDR2 (germline): MNHEY, SMNVEV (reference sequence). CDR3 length: 14 residues. The CDR3 DNA is TGTGCCAGCAGTAAGACAGGGGCGAACACTGAAGCTTTCTTT. It yields the protein CASSKTGANTEAFF.

The J gene is TRBJ2-3, the V gene TRBV10-2, with D possibly being TRBD1 (6 bases). Trimming cost V 5 bases and J 0 bases, with 21 bases left between them. The germline V gene encodes CDR1 WSHSY and CDR2 SAAADI. The CDR3 extends over 18 amino acids. The CDR3 DNA sequence: TGCGCCAGCAGTCTACCCCTAACAGGGATAACTAGCACAGATACGCAGTATTTT. Translating it yields CASSLPLTGITSTDTQYF.

The V gene is TRBV28, the J gene TRBJ2-7; 7 nucleotides line up with TRBD1. CDR1 MDHEN and CDR2 SYDVKM come from the germline V gene. The CDR3 loop spans 17 amino acids. The V segment lost 3 bases and the J segment 0 bases; nucleotides outside the gene matches: 11. The CDR3 region is CASSFPLDRTSSYEQYF. The CDR3 nucleotides are TGTGCCAGCAGTTTCCCTCTGGACAGGACGAGCTCCTACGAGCAGTACTTC.